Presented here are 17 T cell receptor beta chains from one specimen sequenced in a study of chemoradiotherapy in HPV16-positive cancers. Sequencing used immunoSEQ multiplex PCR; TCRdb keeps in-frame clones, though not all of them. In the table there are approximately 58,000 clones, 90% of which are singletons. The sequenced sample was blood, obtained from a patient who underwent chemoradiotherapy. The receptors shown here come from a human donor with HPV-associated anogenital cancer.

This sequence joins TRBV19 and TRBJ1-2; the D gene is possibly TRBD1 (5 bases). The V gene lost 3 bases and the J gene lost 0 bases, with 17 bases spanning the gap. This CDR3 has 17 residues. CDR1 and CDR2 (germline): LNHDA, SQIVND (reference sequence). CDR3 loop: CASSMRAGTKANYGYTF. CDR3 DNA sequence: TGTGCCAGTAGTATGCGGGCGGGGACGAAGGCTAACTATGGCTACACCTTC.

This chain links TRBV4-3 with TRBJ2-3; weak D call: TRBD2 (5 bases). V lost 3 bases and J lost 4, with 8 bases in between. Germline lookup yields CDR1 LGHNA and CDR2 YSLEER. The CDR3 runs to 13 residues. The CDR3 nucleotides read TGCGCCAGCAGCCAGCGGGCTTCAGATACGCAGTATTTT. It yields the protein CASSQRASDTQYF.

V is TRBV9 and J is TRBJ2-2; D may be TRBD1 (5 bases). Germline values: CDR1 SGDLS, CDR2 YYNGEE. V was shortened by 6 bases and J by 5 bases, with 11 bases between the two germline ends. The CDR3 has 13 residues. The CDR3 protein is CASKDRRTGELFF. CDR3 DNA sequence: TGTGCCAGCAAAGACAGACGGACCGGGGAGCTGTTTTTT.

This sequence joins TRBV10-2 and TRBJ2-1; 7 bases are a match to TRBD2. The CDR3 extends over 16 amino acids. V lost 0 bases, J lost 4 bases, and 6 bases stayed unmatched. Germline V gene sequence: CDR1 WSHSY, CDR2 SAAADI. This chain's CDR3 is CASSESSGVRYNEQFF. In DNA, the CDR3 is TGCGCCAGCAGTGAGTCGAGCGGGGTAAGGTACAATGAGCAGTTCTTC.

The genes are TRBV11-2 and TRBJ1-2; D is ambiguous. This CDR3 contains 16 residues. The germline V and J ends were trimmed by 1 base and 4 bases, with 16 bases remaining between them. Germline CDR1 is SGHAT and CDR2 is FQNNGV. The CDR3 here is CASSLGSDIGGYGYTF. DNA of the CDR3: TGTGCCAGCAGCTTAGGCTCAGACATTGGCGGCTATGGCTACACCTTC.

DNA of the CDR3: TGTGCCAGCAGTTACAGGGGCCACGAGCAGTACTTC. Its translation: CASSYRGHEQYF. The chain employs TRBV6-5 and TRBJ2-7; a possible D gene is TRBD1 (5 bases). Germline CDR1 and CDR2: MNHEY and SVGAGI. The germline V and J ends were trimmed by 2 bases and 5 bases, with 7 bases remaining between them. This CDR3 has 12 amino acids.

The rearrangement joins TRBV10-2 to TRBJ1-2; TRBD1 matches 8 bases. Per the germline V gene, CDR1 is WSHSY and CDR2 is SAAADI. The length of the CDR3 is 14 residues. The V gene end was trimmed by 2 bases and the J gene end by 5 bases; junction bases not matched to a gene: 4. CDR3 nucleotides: TGCGCCAGCAGTGAGGGACAGGGCGCATATGGCTACACCTTC. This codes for CASSEGQGAYGYTF.

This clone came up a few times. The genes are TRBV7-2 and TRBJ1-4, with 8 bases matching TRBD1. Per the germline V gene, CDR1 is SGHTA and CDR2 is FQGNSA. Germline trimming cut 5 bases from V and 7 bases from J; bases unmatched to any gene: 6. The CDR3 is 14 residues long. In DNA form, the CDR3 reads TGTGCCAGCAGCCGAACAGGGGGGGTTGAAAAACTGTTTTTT. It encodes CASSRTGGVEKLFF.

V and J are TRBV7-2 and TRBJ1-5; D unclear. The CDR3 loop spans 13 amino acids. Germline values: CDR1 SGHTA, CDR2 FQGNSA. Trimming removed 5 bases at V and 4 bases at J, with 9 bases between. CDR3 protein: CASSPGANQPQHF. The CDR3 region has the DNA TGTGCCAGCAGCCCAGGAGCAAATCAGCCCCAGCATTTT.

CDR3 sequence reads: CAGEPSGGGTGELFF. DNA for the CDR3: TGTGCCGGCGAACCTAGTGGGGGAGGCACCGGGGAGCTGTTTTTT. This chain uses TRBV6-1 with TRBJ2-2, with D possibly matching TRBD2 (6 bases). Per the germline V gene, CDR1 is MNHNS and CDR2 is SASEGT. Trimming took 11 bases from V and 4 from J, leaving 20 bases between them. CDR3 length: 15 residues.

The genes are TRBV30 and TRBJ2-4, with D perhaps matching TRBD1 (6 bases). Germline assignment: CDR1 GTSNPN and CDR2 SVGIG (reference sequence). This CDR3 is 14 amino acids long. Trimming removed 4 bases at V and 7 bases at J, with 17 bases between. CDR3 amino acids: CAWIGVGHANIQYF. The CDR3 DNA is TGTGCCTGGATAGGAGTGGGACATGCGAACATTCAGTACTTC.

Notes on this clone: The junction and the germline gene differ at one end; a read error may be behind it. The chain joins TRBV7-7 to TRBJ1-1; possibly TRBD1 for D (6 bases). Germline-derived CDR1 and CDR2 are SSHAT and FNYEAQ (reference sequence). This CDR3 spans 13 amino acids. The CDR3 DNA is TGTGCTAGCAGCTTGGACAGAGACACTGAAGCTTTCTTT. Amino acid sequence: CASSLDRDTEAFF.

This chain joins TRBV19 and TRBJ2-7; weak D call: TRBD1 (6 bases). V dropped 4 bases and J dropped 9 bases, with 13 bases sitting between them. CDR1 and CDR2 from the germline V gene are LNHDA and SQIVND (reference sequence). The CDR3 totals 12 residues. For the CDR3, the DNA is TGTGCCAGTAGTACCACAGGGAGTCTGCAGTACTTC. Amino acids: CASSTTGSLQYF.

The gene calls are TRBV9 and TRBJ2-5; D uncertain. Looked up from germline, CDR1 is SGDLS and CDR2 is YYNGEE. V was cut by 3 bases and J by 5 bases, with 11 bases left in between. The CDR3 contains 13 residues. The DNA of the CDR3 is TGTGCCAGCAGCGCGGAAACATGGGAGACCCAGTACTTC. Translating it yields CASSAETWETQYF.

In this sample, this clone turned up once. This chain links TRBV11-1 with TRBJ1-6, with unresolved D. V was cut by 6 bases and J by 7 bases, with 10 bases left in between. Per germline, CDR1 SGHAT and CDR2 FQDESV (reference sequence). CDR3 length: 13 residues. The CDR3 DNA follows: TGTGCCAGCAGTCCTACGGTGAATTCACCCCTCCACTTT. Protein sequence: CASSPTVNSPLHF.

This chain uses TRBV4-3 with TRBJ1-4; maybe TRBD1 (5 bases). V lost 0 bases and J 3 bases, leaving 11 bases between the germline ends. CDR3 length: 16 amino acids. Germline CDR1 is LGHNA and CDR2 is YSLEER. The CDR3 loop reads CASSQDIGAANEKLFF. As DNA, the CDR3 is TGCGCCAGCAGCCAAGATATAGGGGCGGCTAATGAAAAACTGTTTTTT.

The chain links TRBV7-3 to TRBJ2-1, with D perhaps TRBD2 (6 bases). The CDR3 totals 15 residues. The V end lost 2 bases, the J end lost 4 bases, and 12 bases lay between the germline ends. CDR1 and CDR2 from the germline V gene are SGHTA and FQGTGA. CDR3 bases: TGTGCCAGCAGCTTAGGTTCTAGCGCTTACAATGAGCAGTTCTTC. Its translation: CASSLGSSAYNEQFF.